This TCR beta chain was sequenced during a study of graft-versus-host responses after intestinal transplantation. Across the whole study: Each patient got anti-thymocyte globulin induction, then tacrolimus and steroids for about 3 years.

In the case of this clone: Its antigen is not identified.

Germline assignment: CDR1 MDHEN and CDR2 SYDVKM. The CDR3 covers 13 residues. The V end was cut by 6 bases, the J end by 1 base, with 9 bases between. Profiling relied on immunoSEQ multiplex PCR, and the TCRdb table lists in-frame clones only, not all of them. In the table there are more than 80,000 clones, 88% of which are singletons. This sequence joins TRBV28 and TRBJ1-2, with D unclear. This receptor was identified in a human donor who was the organ donor for an intestinal transplant. This specimen consisted of unstimulated CD4+ T cells sorted from spleen or lymph node cells, obtained before transplant. For the CDR3, the DNA is TGTGCCAGCAGAGGAGGTGTTAACTATGGCTACACCTTC. It translates to CASRGGVNYGYTF.